The sequence of this TCR beta chain was determined in a study of T cells after yellow fever vaccination. Overall study context: Fractions of limited cellularity were prepared by means of SMART-Seq v4 Ultra Low Input.

Universal primer sites and UMIs were introduced during 5'RACE template-switching synthesis of TCR cDNA. TCRdb used MiXCR to reprocess the 5' RACE reads, holding one entry per CDR3 protein. This sample has approximately 120,000 distinct CDR3 sequences; 7.4% occur once, and the top ten carry around 2.3%. V gave up 5 bases and J gave up 5 bases, with 6 bases separating them. This CDR3 contains 12 residues. General study findings and limits: Post-booster samples contained most primary-vaccination clones (approximately 96% CD4, about 87% CD8). Though it reached lower strength, the secondary response hit its peak faster, day 5 versus 15.

The sample holds many counts of this clonotype. Its antigen is undetermined. This TCR derives from a young man who received the YFV17D yellow fever vaccine. This chain uses TRBV12-3 or TRBV12-4 with TRBJ1-4; the D is unclear. Sequencing was performed on CD4+ T cells sorted from PBMCs, taken roughly 10 days after the first yellow fever vaccination. In DNA form, the CDR3 reads TGTGCCAGCAGTGCCTGGAATGAAAAACTGTTTTTT. Encoded protein: CASSAWNEKLFF.